The 21 T cell receptor beta chains below were found in one sample sequenced in a study of cytomegalovirus exposure and HLA in healthy donors (dated by TCRdb to about 2017). Receptor libraries were prepared by the immunoSEQ multiplex PCR assay. The multiplex PCR relied on a mix of 60 forward primers for TCR Vbeta segments and 13 reverse primers for TCR Jbeta segments. The clones in this table, taken by TCRdb from immuneACCESS, are in-frame only. Not every clone is retained; where verified, under half of the shortfall comes from an unresolved V gene, and the cause of the rest is unknown. This sample comprises some 120,000 clones, about 80% of them detected only once. 1% of the sample is taken by the ten largest. The sample comprised PBMCs. Receptors were obtained from a middle-aged man in good health and CMV-seronegative.

The chain has TRBV2 and TRBJ2-2, with 9 bases matching TRBD1. The CDR3 sequence is 15 residues long. Germline values: CDR1 SNHLY, CDR2 FYNNEI. Trimming removed 4 bases from V and 5 bases from J; junction bases left unmatched: 5. CDR3 amino acids: CASSATGTGTGELFF. As DNA, the CDR3 is TGTGCCAGCAGTGCCACCGGGACAGGGACCGGGGAGCTGTTTTTT.

The gene calls are TRBV18 and TRBJ2-7; D is possibly TRBD1 (6 bases). In germline, CDR1 is KGHSH, CDR2 LQKENI. V was shortened by 2 bases and J by 0 bases, with 23 bases between the two germline ends. This CDR3 spans 19 amino acids. CDR3 amino acids: CASSPVFFPVGDNSYEQYF. In DNA form, the CDR3 reads TGTGCCAGCTCACCAGTCTTCTTTCCGGTCGGGGACAACTCCTACGAGCAGTACTTC.

The chain joins TRBV29-1 to TRBJ2-5; weak D call: TRBD2 (5 bases). Trimming cost V 4 bases and J 5 bases, with 11 bases left between them. The CDR3 runs 12 residues. Germline CDR1 and CDR2: SQVTM and ANQGSEA. The DNA for the CDR3 is TGCAGCGTTGGGCTAGCAAGGGAGACCCAGTACTTC. Translating gives CSVGLARETQYF.

The chain links TRBV5-1 to TRBJ2-1, with a possible D match to TRBD2 (6 bases). The CDR3 length is 16 residues. Looked up from germline, CDR1 is SGHRS and CDR2 is YFSETQ. Trimming removed 2 bases at V and 0 bases at J, with 12 bases between. CDR3 in DNA: TGCGCCAGCAGCTTTTCCGGGACTCCCTCCTACAATGAGCAGTTCTTC. It translates to CASSFSGTPSYNEQFF.

The gene calls are TRBV6-5 and TRBJ2-3, with TRBD2 matching 9 bases. Losses at the gene ends were 8 bases for V and 3 bases for J; bases not matched to a gene: 9. Looked up from germline, CDR1 is MNHEY and CDR2 is SVGAGI. CDR3 size: 15 residues. Here the CDR3 DNA reads TGTGCCAGCGCCTGGCGGGGGGGCGGGACAGATACGCAGTATTTT. Translating gives CASAWRGGGTDTQYF.

The genes are TRBV19 and TRBJ2-3; D remains ambiguous. The CDR3 consists of 14 residues. V lost 6 bases, J lost 3 bases, and 13 bases lay in between. Per the germline V gene, CDR1 is LNHDA and CDR2 is SQIVND (reference sequence). The CDR3 sequence is CASSPGYGTDTQYF. The CDR3 coding sequence is TGTGCCAGTAGCCCAGGATATGGAACAGATACGCAGTATTTT.

This chain links TRBV28 with TRBJ2-7; 7 nucleotides match TRBD1. There are 15 residues in the CDR3. The V segment lost 6 bases and the J segment 4 bases; nucleotides outside the gene matches: 12. Germline assignment: CDR1 MDHEN and CDR2 SYDVKM. Here the CDR3 DNA reads TGTGCCAGCAGGCCCGGGACAGAGGCTGGGTACGAGCAGTACTTC. It yields the protein CASRPGTEAGYEQYF.

The chain uses TRBV5-4 and TRBJ2-1; tentatively, D is TRBD2 (6 bases). Germline CDR1 reads SGHNT; CDR2 reads YYREEE (reference sequence). The CDR3 is 11 residues long. V was trimmed by 4 bases and J by 14 bases, leaving 13 bases between them. CDR3 sequence (DNA): TGTGCCAGCAGCGACGGGACTGACGAGTTCTTC. Amino acid sequence: CASSDGTDEFF.

The count of this clone is one. The chain links TRBV7-9 to TRBJ1-5, with D possibly matching TRBD1 (6 bases). V was clipped by 1 base and J by 6 bases, with 10 bases between them. The CDR3 consists of 14 residues. Germline V gene data show CDR1 as SEHNR and CDR2 as FQNEAQ (reference sequence). The CDR3 is CASSLGQGTQPQHF. The CDR3 DNA follows: TGTGCCAGCAGCTTAGGGCAGGGGACTCAGCCCCAGCATTTT.

J is TRBJ2-3 and V is TRBV5-1; maybe TRBD1 (7 bases). The V gene lost 2 bases and the J gene lost 3 bases, with 16 bases spanning the gap. Looked up from germline, CDR1 is SGHRS and CDR2 is YFSETQ. This CDR3 is built from 16 residues. The CDR3 DNA reads TGCGCCAGCAGCTTACAGGGCAGGGGGAGGACAGATACGCAGTATTTT. This sequence encodes CASSLQGRGRTDTQYF.

This chain uses TRBV7-9 with TRBJ1-5; D is unresolved. Germline CDR1 SEHNR, CDR2 FQNEAQ (reference sequence). This CDR3 is built from 14 residues. The V and J ends lost 1 base and 4 bases respectively, with 8 bases between them. The CDR3 sequence is CASSLDRVNQPQHF. DNA of the CDR3: TGTGCCAGCAGCTTAGACAGAGTTAATCAGCCCCAGCATTTT.

This chain links TRBV7-8 with TRBJ2-3; possible D gene TRBD2, 6 bases. The CDR3 sequence is 15 residues long. V was clipped by 4 bases and J by 6 bases, with 17 bases between them. In germline, CDR1 is SGHVS, CDR2 FQNEAQ. The chain's CDR3 is CASSSSSEPADTQYF. Written as DNA, the CDR3 is TGTGCCAGCAGCTCATCTAGCGAGCCCGCGGATACGCAGTATTTT.

The chain joins TRBV27 to TRBJ2-5; D ambiguous. The ends were cut back, 4 bases at V and 0 bases at J, with 9 bases in the middle. The CDR3 loop spans 14 amino acids. Germline CDR1 MNHEY, CDR2 SMNVEV (reference sequence). The CDR3 region has the DNA TGTGCCAGCAGTTCACAGACGAACCAAGAGACCCAGTACTTC. It codes for CASSSQTNQETQYF.

The chain combines TRBV28 with TRBJ1-5; 7 bases map to TRBD1. Germline CDR1 MDHEN, CDR2 SYDVKM. This CDR3 contains 14 residues. The V and J ends lost 4 bases and 5 bases, in that order; junction bases with no gene match: 5. The CDR3 DNA is TGTGCCAGCAGTTCCTCAGGGGGTTATCAGCCCCAGCATTTT. As protein: CASSSSGGYQPQHF.

The chain links TRBV5-4 to TRBJ2-7; D remains unclear. CDR1 SGHNT and CDR2 YYREEE come from the germline V gene (reference sequence). The CDR3 has 14 amino acids. V lost 3 bases and J 3 bases, leaving 13 bases between the germline ends. The CDR3 sequence: CASSYPGANYEQYF. CDR3 coding DNA: TGTGCCAGCAGCTACCCAGGCGCAAACTACGAGCAGTACTTC. Using reference TRBV5-4 and TRBJ2-7 for the parts outside the CDR3, the full variable domain is ETGVTQSPTHLIKTRGQQVTLRCSSQSGHNTVSWYQQALGQGPQFIFQYYREEENGRGNFPPRFSGLQFPNYSSELNVNALELDDSALYLCASSYPGANYEQYFGPGTRLTVT.

The gene calls are TRBV29-1 and TRBJ2-1; no clear D gene. Trimming pared 7 bases from V and 4 bases from J, leaving 8 bases between. This CDR3 contains 11 residues. The germline V gene has CDR1 SQVTM and CDR2 ANQGSEA. CDR3 amino acids: CSARIYNEQFF. The DNA of the CDR3 is TGCAGCGCGAGGATTTACAATGAGCAGTTCTTC.

This clone was observed a few times. The rearrangement links TRBV19 to TRBJ2-6; no clear D. Trimming pared 8 bases from V and 0 bases from J, leaving 8 bases between. The CDR3 covers 14 residues. From germline, CDR1 is LNHDA and CDR2 SQIVND (reference sequence). The CDR3 sequence is CASALSSGANVLTF. Here the CDR3 DNA reads TGTGCCAGTGCCCTGAGCTCTGGGGCCAACGTCCTGACTTTC.

CDR3 DNA: TGTGCCATCAGTAAAACGGGACAGCTCGATCGGCCCCAGCATTTT. It specifies CAISKTGQLDRPQHF. The chain employs TRBV10-3 and TRBJ1-5, with 7 bases identical to TRBD1. Germline assignment: CDR1 ENHRY and CDR2 SYGVKD. After removal of 5 bases from V and 9 bases from J, the junction contained 13 bases not matched to a gene. The CDR3 has 15 residues.

This rearrangement joins TRBV28 to TRBJ2-5, with 11 bases identical to TRBD2. CDR1 and CDR2 from the germline V gene are MDHEN and SYDVKM. V shed 7 bases and J 4 bases; nucleotides not matched to a gene: 8. This CDR3 is built from 15 residues. CDR3: CASIDSGTSGETQYF. The DNA of the CDR3 is TGTGCCAGCATCGACTCCGGGACTAGCGGAGAGACCCAGTACTTC.

This chain joins TRBV9 and TRBJ2-2; 7 bases agree with TRBD2. J gave up 3 bases and V 1 base, and 6 bases lay outside the gene matches. There are 16 residues in the CDR3. Germline values: CDR1 SGDLS, CDR2 YYNGEE. CDR3 residues: CASSVSRGSYTGELFF. CDR3 sequence (DNA): TGTGCCAGCAGCGTATCTCGCGGGAGTTACACCGGGGAGCTGTTTTTT.

V usage is TRBV19 and J usage is TRBJ2-7; 7 bases map to TRBD1. Trimming removed 4 bases from V and 3 bases from J; junction bases left unmatched: 9. Germline values: CDR1 LNHDA, CDR2 SQIVND (reference sequence). The CDR3 length is 15 residues. Here the CDR3 DNA reads TGTGCCAGTAGTACCAAGGGACAGCCCCTCTACGAGCAGTACTTC. Translated, it gives CASSTKGQPLYEQYF.